The 16 T cell receptor beta chains in this list originate from one sample, sequenced in a study of control samples from healthy donors and cancer patients. Using immunoSEQ multiplex PCR, the repertoire was profiled, and TCRdb retains in-frame clones only, with some absent. The table includes tens of thousands of clones, approximately 84% detected once. The sample consisted of PBMCs. Receptors originate from an older man with lung cancer.

The CDR3 nucleotides are TGTGCCAGCAGTTCCCGGGGTGGGCAGCCCCAGCATTTT. This gives the protein CASSSRGGQPQHF. The chain uses TRBV12-3 or TRBV12-4 and TRBJ1-5; D gene unclear. The V and J ends lost 4 bases and 7 bases respectively, with 11 bases between them. CDR3 length: 13 amino acids.

This clone occurred once. CDR3 DNA sequence: TGTGCCAGCAGTTCCGACGGAAATGAGCAGTTCTTC. It codes for CASSSDGNEQFF. This chain links TRBV2 with TRBJ2-1; D is ambiguous. The CDR3 spans 12 residues. Germline lookup yields CDR1 SNHLY and CDR2 FYNNEI. V lost 5 bases to trimming and J lost 7 bases, with 9 bases between them.

The rearrangement joins TRBV9 to TRBJ1-1, with D possibly matching TRBD1 (6 bases). This CDR3 contains 15 residues. The V gene's germline CDR1 is SGDLS and CDR2 YYNGEE. Trimming removed 4 bases at V and 0 bases at J, with 13 bases between. Here the CDR3 reads CASSPLGQVNTEAFF. The DNA for the CDR3 is TGTGCCAGCAGCCCCCTGGGACAAGTGAACACTGAAGCTTTCTTT.

The chain joins TRBV24-1 to TRBJ1-1; 9 bases are a match to TRBD1. Germline V lookup: CDR1 KGHDR, CDR2 SFDVKD. The CDR3 is made up of 15 amino acids. The ends lost 7 bases at V and 6 bases at J; junction bases unmatched: 11. The CDR3 DNA reads TGTGCCACCAGCCCCGGGGACAGGGAGGGTCCTGAAGCTTTCTTT. The encoded protein is CATSPGDREGPEAFF.

V is TRBV7-8 and J is TRBJ2-5; 11 nucleotides align to TRBD1. Germline V gives CDR1 SGHVS, CDR2 FQNEAQ. The V gene end was trimmed by 8 bases and the J gene end by 5 bases; junction bases not matched to a gene: 7. This CDR3 contains 14 residues. The CDR3 DNA reads as TGTGCCAGCTCCTCCGGGACAGGGGGTGAGACCCAGTACTTC. Encoded protein: CASSSGTGGETQYF.

V and J are TRBV11-2 and TRBJ1-4; a weak D match, TRBD1 (5 bases). V lost 7 bases and J lost 8, with 17 bases in between. In germline, CDR1 is SGHAT, CDR2 FQNNGV. This CDR3 contains 14 residues. Here the CDR3 DNA reads TGTGCCAGCACCCAAAGGGGCCTTGAGGAAAAACTGTTTTTT. This codes for CASTQRGLEEKLFF.

Only one count was recorded for this clone. The chain employs TRBV12-5 and TRBJ2-1, with D possibly TRBD1 on 5 matching bases. CDR3 size: 15 residues. Trimming removed 1 base at V and 0 bases at J, with 7 bases between. The germline V gene has CDR1 LGHNT and CDR2 FRNRAP. The CDR3 region has the DNA TGTGCTAGTGGTTTGGACAGGAGCTCCTACAATGAGCAGTTCTTC. Residues: CASGLDRSSYNEQFF.

This chain connects TRBV4-2 to TRBJ2-7; 7 bases align to TRBD1. CDR1 LGHNA and CDR2 YNFKEQ come from the germline V gene. This CDR3 region has 16 residues. V lost 0 bases and J lost 4; bases outside the gene matches: 9. The CDR3 DNA is TGTGCCAGCAGCCAAGACCTGGGACAGAAATTATACGAGCAGTACTTC. This gives the protein CASSQDLGQKLYEQYF.

In its sample, this clone was seen a few times. The chain has TRBV30 and TRBJ2-5, with D hard to call. The CDR3 has 11 amino acids. CDR1 and CDR2 (germline): GTSNPN, SVGIG (reference sequence). Trimming removed 2 bases at V and 6 bases at J, with 7 bases between. The CDR3 sequence is CAWSQAQTQYF. CDR3 DNA: TGTGCCTGGAGTCAGGCACAGACCCAGTACTTC.

J is TRBJ2-7 and V is TRBV7-9, with 7 bases matching TRBD1. This CDR3 region has 16 residues. Germline V gene lookup returns CDR1 SEHNR and CDR2 FQNEAQ (reference sequence). Losses at the gene ends were 4 bases for V and 5 bases for J; bases not matched to a gene: 14. For the CDR3, the DNA is TGTGCCAGCAGCTCGAACTACAGGGGATGGTTGAACGAGCAGTACTTC. The encoded protein is CASSSNYRGWLNEQYF.

The chain recombines TRBV14 with TRBJ2-4; D possibly matches TRBD1 or TRBD2 (6 bases each). Germline V CDR1 and CDR2: SGHDN, FVKESK. V was cut by 0 bases and J by 3 bases, with 15 bases left in between. The CDR3 runs 17 residues. CDR3 residues: CASSQDRGKEGKNIQYF. The CDR3 coding sequence is TGTGCCAGCAGCCAAGATAGGGGGAAGGAGGGCAAAAACATTCAGTACTTC.

The chain combines TRBV6-1 with TRBJ1-2; D is ambiguous. Germline V gene data show CDR1 as MNHNS and CDR2 as SASEGT. Trimming shortened V by 2 bases and J by 4 bases, and 17 bases separated the two germline ends. The CDR3 has 16 residues. In DNA form, the CDR3 reads TGTGCCAGCAGTGAAAGGTCAGAGCCGAAGAGCTATGGCTACACCTTC. Translation: CASSERSEPKSYGYTF.

The chain recombines TRBV7-6 with TRBJ2-1; D is uncertain. This CDR3 is 16 amino acids long. V gave up 2 bases and J gave up 4 bases, with 15 bases separating them. Germline-derived CDR1 and CDR2 are SGHVS and FNYEAQ. The CDR3 loop is CASSLNEQSVYNEQFF. The CDR3 coding sequence is TGTGCCAGCAGCTTAAACGAGCAATCGGTATACAATGAGCAGTTCTTC. The full variable domain, its missing parts supplied by reference TRBV7-6 and TRBJ2-1, is GAGVSQSPRYKVTKRGQDVALRCDPISGHVSLYWYRQALGQGPEFLTYFNYEAQQDKSGLPNDRFSAERPEGSISTLTIQRTEQRDSAMYRCASSLNEQSVYNEQFFGPGTRLTVL.

The CDR3 is CASSSGLLWDIQYF. CDR3 DNA: TGCGCCAGCAGCTCGGGCCTCCTTTGGGACATTCAGTACTTC. This chain connects TRBV5-1 to TRBJ2-4, with unresolved D. The CDR3 totals 14 residues. Trimming stripped 3 bases from V and 8 bases from J, with 15 bases between. Germline assignment: CDR1 SGHRS and CDR2 YFSETQ.

The chain combines TRBV4-1 with TRBJ1-2, with TRBD1 matching over 7 bases. Trimming removed 4 bases from V and 2 bases from J; junction bases left unmatched: 1. Germline V CDR1 and CDR2: MGHRA, YSYEKL. There are 13 residues in the CDR3. CDR3: CASSRDSNYGYTF. CDR3 bases: TGCGCCAGCAGCCGGGACAGCAACTATGGCTACACCTTC.

This clone came up a few times. The rearrangement links TRBV7-2 to TRBJ2-7; 10 positions agree with TRBD2. Germline CDR1 SGHTA, CDR2 FQGNSA. Trimming cost V 1 base and J 3 bases; bases outside gene matches: 0. The CDR3 is 14 residues long. CDR3 amino acids: CASSLGLAGYEQYF. DNA of the CDR3: TGTGCCAGCAGCTTAGGACTAGCGGGCTACGAGCAGTACTTC.